The next 5 T cell receptor beta chains were all read from a single sample in a study of graft-versus-host responses after intestinal transplantation. Antigens for these TCRs are unknown. This table comes from immunoSEQ multiplex PCR, and its TCRdb copy is limited to in-frame clones, with some not included. The data contain 70,000 to 75,000 clones, 89% of them singletons. The starting material was unstimulated CD8+ T cells sorted from spleen or lymph node cells, obtained before intestinal transplant. The receptors derive from a human donor who received an intestinal transplant.

The genes are TRBV6-5 and TRBJ2-2; D is unresolved. Germline V gives CDR1 MNHEY, CDR2 SVGAGI. The CDR3 totals 15 residues. Trimming removed 2 bases at V and 4 bases at J, with 11 bases between. The CDR3 region has the DNA TGTGCCAGCAGTTACCGGATGTCGGGCACCGGGGAGCTGTTTTTT. Its protein product is CASSYRMSGTGELFF.

The chain recombines TRBV2 with TRBJ1-2, with D perhaps matching TRBD1 (6 bases). Germline V gene data show CDR1 as SNHLY and CDR2 as FYNNEI. CDR3 length: 13 amino acids. The germline V and J ends were trimmed by 8 bases and 4 bases, with 14 bases remaining between them. The CDR3 region is CASCPGVPYGYTF. The CDR3 DNA follows: TGTGCCAGCTGCCCAGGGGTCCCCTATGGCTACACCTTC.

This clone is deemed medium-sized. The chain uses TRBV2 and TRBJ1-6; TRBD1 is a possible D gene (5 bases). The CDR3 covers 16 residues. Germline V lookup: CDR1 SNHLY, CDR2 FYNNEI. The germline V and J ends were trimmed by 4 bases and 8 bases, with 18 bases remaining between them. This CDR3 reads CASSGARDGGDSPLHF. CDR3 nucleotide sequence: TGTGCCAGCAGTGGTGCTCGCGACGGAGGGGATTCACCCCTCCACTTT.

CDR3 sequence: CATSSDRGHTEAFF. DNA for the CDR3: TGTGCCACCAGCAGCGACAGGGGGCACACTGAAGCTTTCTTT. The J gene is TRBJ1-1, the V gene TRBV15; 10 nucleotides align to TRBD1. V dropped 3 bases and J dropped 3; count of bases not matched to a gene: 1. The CDR3 covers 14 residues. Germline-derived CDR1 and CDR2 are LNHNV and YYDKDF (reference sequence).

CDR3 region: CASSVGSQGSYTEAFF. The DNA of the CDR3 is TGTGCCAGCAGCGTAGGATCCCAGGGCTCATACACTGAAGCTTTCTTT. This chain uses TRBV9 with TRBJ1-1, with a weak D call TRBD1 (5 bases). CDR3 length: 16 residues. Germline loops: CDR1 SGDLS, CDR2 YYNGEE. Deletions cut 0 bases from V and 3 bases from J, with 15 bases between. Drawing the rest from reference TRBV9 and TRBJ1-1, the complete variable domain is DSGVTQTPKHLITATGQRVTLRCSPRSGDLSVYWYQQSLDQGLQFLIQYYNGEERAKGNILERFSAQQFPDLHSELNLSSLELGDSALYFCASSVGSQGSYTEAFFGQGTRLTVV.